These 10 T cell receptor beta chains were sequenced from one sample in a study of PD-L1 blockade in urothelial cancer. Clones were read by immunoSEQ multiplex PCR, and TCRdb kept only the in-frame ones, dropping some. The table shows 75,000 to 90,000 clones, with roughly 82% occurring only once. Sequencing was performed on PBMCs, taken around atezolizumab (anti-PD-L1) treatment. Receptors were obtained from a man in his 70s with urothelial cancer.

This rearrangement joins TRBV2 to TRBJ2-6; D ambiguous. Between the trimmed V and J ends, which lost 7 bases and 4 bases, there was a span of 11 bases. This CDR3 contains 14 residues. Germline CDR1 and CDR2: SNHLY and FYNNEI. The DNA of the CDR3 is TGTGCCAGCACACAGTCCCTGGGGGCCAACGTCCTGACTTTC. It specifies CASTQSLGANVLTF.

The CDR3 DNA reads as TGTGCCATCGGGAGCTCTGGGAACCCAGATACGCAGTATTTT. Protein product: CAIGSSGNPDTQYF. The chain links TRBV10-3 to TRBJ2-3; possible D gene TRBD2, 5 bases. This CDR3 has 14 residues. Germline V CDR1 and CDR2: ENHRY, SYGVKD. V was clipped by 8 bases and J by 4 bases, with 16 bases between them.

The rearrangement joins TRBV5-1 to TRBJ2-3; 14 bases map to TRBD2. Germline V gene data show CDR1 as SGHRS and CDR2 as YFSETQ. The CDR3 spans 17 residues. V was clipped by 0 bases and J by 5 bases; unmatched bases: 5. The CDR3 DNA is TGCGCCAGCAGCTTGGAGGGACTAGCGGGGGTGGGAGATACGCAGTATTTT. Translation gives CASSLEGLAGVGDTQYF.

V gene TRBV25-1 combines with J gene TRBJ2-7, with D unresolved. The V gene's germline CDR1 is MGHDK and CDR2 SYGVNS. Between the trimmed V and J ends, which lost 5 bases and 2 bases, there was a span of 10 bases. CDR3 length: 13 residues. As DNA, the CDR3 is TGTGCCAGCAGTTTACGCGGAGCCTACGAGCAGTACTTC. This encodes CASSLRGAYEQYF.

The CDR3 spells CASSEDREALETQYF. For the CDR3, the DNA is TGTGCCAGCAGCGAGGACAGGGAGGCCCTAGAGACCCAGTACTTC. V usage is TRBV6-6 and J usage is TRBJ2-5, with TRBD1 matching over 8 bases. Per the germline V gene, CDR1 is MNHNY and CDR2 is SVGAGI (reference sequence). The CDR3 runs 15 residues. V dropped 6 bases and J dropped 4; count of bases not matched to a gene: 10.

The V and J genes are TRBV5-1 and TRBJ2-1; 9 bases match TRBD1. Trimming removed 2 bases from V and 9 bases from J; junction bases left unmatched: 9. CDR3 length equals 15 residues. Per the germline V gene, CDR1 is SGHRS and CDR2 is YFSETQ. The CDR3 DNA is TGCGCCAGCAGCTTATCCGGGACAGGGCTTGGTGAGCAGTTCTTC. This gives the protein CASSLSGTGLGEQFF.

The chain uses TRBV13 and TRBJ1-2; the D is unclear. The CDR3 runs to 14 residues. The ends were cut back, 1 base at V and 7 bases at J, with 13 bases in the middle. Germline V gene data show CDR1 as PRHDT and CDR2 as FYEKMQ (reference sequence). The CDR3 sequence: CASSLVPGIGGYTF. Written as DNA, the CDR3 is TGTGCCAGCAGCTTAGTGCCCGGGATAGGTGGCTACACCTTC.

The rearrangement uses TRBV29-1 and TRBJ1-2; 10 positions agree with TRBD1. Germline V gene data show CDR1 as SQVTM and CDR2 as ANQGSEA. The CDR3 spans 12 residues. V was clipped by 7 bases and J by 5 bases; unmatched bases: 4. In nucleotides, the CDR3 is TGCAGCGGAGGGACAGGGGAGTATGGCTACACCTTC. This translates into CSGGTGEYGYTF. The entire variable domain, with the rest obtained from reference TRBV29-1 and TRBJ1-2, is as follows: SAVISQKPSRDICQRGTSLTIQCQVDSQVTMMFWYRQQPGQSLTLIATANQGSEATYESGFVIDKFPISRPNLTFSTLTVSNMSPEDSSIYLCSGGTGEYGYTFGSGTRLTVV.

The V gene is TRBV2, the J gene TRBJ2-1; D gene uncertain. V gave up 7 bases and J gave up 0 bases, with 13 bases separating them. There are 15 residues in the CDR3. Germline CDR1 SNHLY, CDR2 FYNNEI. Here the CDR3 DNA reads TGTGCCAGCAACCTCGACGCTAGCTCCTACAATGAGCAGTTCTTC. Translation: CASNLDASSYNEQFF.

The rearrangement joins TRBV7-2 to TRBJ2-3; TRBD1 might be the D (6 bases). CDR3 length: 15 amino acids. From germline, CDR1 is SGHTA and CDR2 FQGNSA. Between the trimmed V and J ends, which lost 4 bases and 2 bases, there was a span of 13 bases. The CDR3 is CASSSDSYPTDTQYF. The CDR3 coding sequence is TGTGCCAGCAGCTCGGACAGTTACCCCACAGATACGCAGTATTTT.